Below, 29 T cell receptor beta chains from the same sample are listed, as sequenced in a study of CD8+ T cells in alopecia areata. After isolation, RNA underwent reverse transcription to generate cDNA as the sequencing template. Method: immunoSEQ multiplex PCR; TCRdb's copy keeps in-frame clones and lacks some. Counted here are roughly 140,000 clones, under 60% occurring once; the ten biggest clones make up just under 20%. The specimen was CD8+ T cells sorted from blood, collected at week 0. Source of these receptors: a human donor with alopecia areata.

This chain links TRBV5-6 with TRBJ2-1; D is undetermined. The CDR3 loop spans 12 amino acids. Looked up from germline, CDR1 is SGHDT and CDR2 is YYEEEE. Between the trimmed V and J ends, which lost 3 bases and 5 bases, there was a span of 6 bases. CDR3 residues: CASSSTNNEQFF. Here the CDR3 DNA reads TGTGCCAGCAGCTCTACCAACAATGAGCAGTTCTTC.

The V and J genes are TRBV9 and TRBJ1-2, with D perhaps TRBD1 (6 bases). The CDR3 spans 15 residues. V gave up 3 bases and J gave up 4 bases, with 16 bases separating them. Per germline, CDR1 SGDLS and CDR2 YYNGEE. CDR3 region: CASSGERTASYGYTF. CDR3 coding DNA: TGTGCCAGCAGCGGAGAGAGGACAGCCAGCTATGGCTACACCTTC.

The chain couples TRBV5-1 to TRBJ2-1; TRBD1 aligns across 8 bases. Germline lookup yields CDR1 SGHRS and CDR2 YFSETQ. V lost 2 bases to trimming and J lost 0 bases; unmatched junction nucleotides: 7. CDR3 length: 17 residues. CDR3 residues: CASSFLPGQDSYNEQFF. The CDR3 bases are TGCGCCAGCAGCTTTCTTCCGGGACAGGACTCCTACAATGAGCAGTTCTTC.

The genes are TRBV6-5 and TRBJ2-3, with D unclear. The ends were cut back, 6 bases at V and 0 bases at J, with 7 bases in the middle. The CDR3 has 13 amino acids. CDR1 and CDR2 from the germline V gene are MNHEY and SVGAGI. The CDR3 nucleotides read TGTGCCAGCAGAAAGACTAGCACAGATACGCAGTATTTT. Its translation: CASRKTSTDTQYF.

The chain joins TRBV7-8 to TRBJ2-1, with 9 bases identical to TRBD2. The CDR3 covers 19 residues. Per germline, CDR1 SGHVS and CDR2 FQNEAQ. The V gene end was trimmed by 2 bases and the J gene end by 0 bases; junction bases not matched to a gene: 11. CDR3: CASSLSLAGVSNSYNEQFF. The CDR3 region has the DNA TGTGCCAGCAGCTTATCGTTAGCGGGGGTATCCAACTCCTACAATGAGCAGTTCTTC.

Regarding this clone: Other DNA sequences from this sample encode an identical CDR3 as well. The chain employs TRBV30 and TRBJ1-2; D gene uncertain. V was clipped by 1 base and J by 3 bases, with 3 bases between them. From germline, CDR1 is GTSNPN and CDR2 SVGIG (reference sequence). CDR3 length equals 11 residues. CDR3 in DNA: TGTGCCTGGAGTGAAGACTATGGCTACACCTTC. Protein product: CAWSEDYGYTF.

The chain has TRBV27 and TRBJ2-2; D unresolved. V was clipped by 3 bases and J by 8 bases, with 10 bases between them. Germline CDR1 reads MNHEY; CDR2 reads SMNVEV (reference sequence). The CDR3 loop spans 13 amino acids. CDR3 DNA: TGTGCCAGCAGTTTCTCGGGCGCGGGGGAGCTGTTTTTT. It specifies CASSFSGAGELFF.

The chain combines TRBV2 with TRBJ2-5; D may correspond to TRBD1 or TRBD2 (6 bases each). Trimming shortened V by 5 bases and J by 5 bases, and 21 bases separated the two germline ends. There are 16 residues in the CDR3. Looked up from germline, CDR1 is SNHLY and CDR2 is FYNNEI. The CDR3, as DNA: TGTGCCAGCAGTAGACAGGAGGGCCGGTTTAAGGAGACCCAGTACTTC. Translation: CASSRQEGRFKETQYF.

The genes are TRBV13 and TRBJ2-3; either TRBD1 or TRBD2 may supply D (5 bases each). The CDR3 has 19 amino acids. Germline-derived CDR1 and CDR2 are PRHDT and FYEKMQ (reference sequence). Trimming left V 6 bases short and J 0 bases short, with 25 bases between. The CDR3 DNA reads TGTGCCAGCAGTGGGGGTCTAGACGAGCTCTTTACTAGCACAGATACGCAGTATTTT. It specifies CASSGGLDELFTSTDTQYF.

This clone occurred once. J is TRBJ1-4 and V is TRBV27; D may be TRBD1 (6 bases). The germline V gene has CDR1 MNHEY and CDR2 SMNVEV (reference sequence). V was shortened by 5 bases and J by 0 bases, with 10 bases between the two germline ends. This CDR3 is built from 15 residues. CDR3 sequence (DNA): TGTGCCAGCAGTCCCCGACAGGCAACTAATGAAAAACTGTTTTTT. Protein sequence: CASSPRQATNEKLFF.

The chain is built from TRBV11-2 and TRBJ2-3; perhaps TRBD2 as D (5 bases). The CDR3 consists of 12 residues. The germline V and J ends were trimmed by 7 bases and 5 bases, with 10 bases remaining between them. Per germline, CDR1 SGHAT and CDR2 FQNNGV. The CDR3 DNA is TGTGCCAGCACCCGAGAGGGAGATACGCAGTATTTT. Translated, it gives CASTREGDTQYF.

V usage is TRBV7-8 and J usage is TRBJ2-5, with unresolved D. Trimming cost V 2 bases and J 4 bases, with 2 bases left between them. This CDR3 has 11 amino acids. Germline V gene sequence: CDR1 SGHVS, CDR2 FQNEAQ. In nucleotides, the CDR3 is TGTGCCAGCAGCTTAACAGAGACCCAGTACTTC. It is translated as CASSLTETQYF.

The rearrangement uses TRBV29-1 and TRBJ2-2, with 8 bases lining up with TRBD1. CDR1 and CDR2 from the germline V gene are SQVTM and ANQGSEA. Trimming at V came to 5 bases and at J to 2 bases, leaving 1 base not matched to a gene. This CDR3 spans 13 amino acids. Written as DNA, the CDR3 is TGCAGCGTTACAGGGGGTAACACCGGGGAGCTGTTTTTT. It encodes CSVTGGNTGELFF.

The chain has TRBV29-1 and TRBJ1-2; no clear D. The V end lost 5 bases, the J end lost 2 bases, and 6 bases lay between the germline ends. The CDR3 loop spans 11 amino acids. Looked up from germline, CDR1 is SQVTM and CDR2 is ANQGSEA. CDR3 region: CSVHGNYGYTF. The CDR3, as DNA: TGCAGCGTTCACGGGAACTATGGCTACACCTTC. Combining the CDR3 with reference TRBV29-1 and TRBJ1-2 gives the whole variable domain SAVISQKPSRDICQRGTSLTIQCQVDSQVTMMFWYRQQPGQSLTLIATANQGSEATYESGFVIDKFPISRPNLTFSTLTVSNMSPEDSSIYLCSVHGNYGYTFGSGTRLTVV.

With respect to this clone: The same CDR3 can be traced to other DNA sequences in this sample. This CDR3 reads CAWSPGTGVYEQYF. The CDR3 DNA follows: TGTGCCTGGAGCCCGGGGACAGGGGTATACGAGCAGTACTTC. J is TRBJ2-7 and V is TRBV30; 10 positions agree with TRBD1. V lost 3 bases and J lost 4; bases outside the gene matches: 6. The CDR3 contains 14 residues. CDR1 is GTSNPN, CDR2 SVGIG, per germline (reference sequence).

This clone was counted a few times. This chain uses TRBV7-9 with TRBJ2-7; D gene uncertain. Germline CDR1 reads SEHNR; CDR2 reads FQNEAQ (reference sequence). The V gene lost 5 bases and the J gene lost 2 bases, with 7 bases spanning the gap. The CDR3 extends over 12 amino acids. The CDR3 here is CASSSEAYEQYF. Here the CDR3 DNA reads TGTGCCAGCAGCAGCGAGGCCTACGAGCAGTACTTC.

This clone was seen a few times. The chain uses TRBV29-1 and TRBJ2-5; D remains ambiguous. V shed 2 bases and J shed 4 bases, with 14 bases lying between them. Germline lookup yields CDR1 SQVTM and CDR2 ANQGSEA. The CDR3 runs to 14 residues. The CDR3 coding sequence is TGCAGCGTTGAATCTCTGGGTAACACAGAGACCCAGTACTTC. It encodes CSVESLGNTETQYF. The variable domain in full, completed from reference TRBV29-1 and TRBJ2-5, reads SAVISQKPSRDICQRGTSLTIQCQVDSQVTMMFWYRQQPGQSLTLIATANQGSEATYESGFVIDKFPISRPNLTFSTLTVSNMSPEDSSIYLCSVESLGNTETQYFGPGTRLLVL.

The chain uses TRBV4-1 and TRBJ2-3, with 7 bases matching TRBD2. The CDR3 is 15 amino acids. CDR1 is MGHRA and CDR2 is YSYEKL in the germline V gene. Losses at the gene ends were 4 bases for V and 3 bases for J; bases not matched to a gene: 7. In DNA, the CDR3 is TGCGCCAGCAGCCCCCGGACTAGTGGGACAGATACGCAGTATTTT. Protein product: CASSPRTSGTDTQYF.

The chain carries TRBV7-2 and TRBJ2-2; TRBD2 matches 10 bases. Per germline, CDR1 SGHTA and CDR2 FQGNSA. Trimming took 5 bases from V and 4 from J; bases not matched to a gene: 10. The length of the CDR3 is 17 residues. CDR3 sequence (DNA): TGTGCCAGCAGCGAAGGTGCAGCGGGGGGGTCCACCGGGGAGCTGTTTTTT. Its protein is CASSEGAAGGSTGELFF.

The chain joins TRBV27 to TRBJ2-1; D is possibly TRBD1 (5 bases). This CDR3 is built from 13 residues. Trimming took 3 bases from V and 7 from J, leaving 10 bases between them. Germline assignment: CDR1 MNHEY and CDR2 SMNVEV (reference sequence). CDR3 in amino acids: CASSLTVMNEQFF. CDR3 nucleotides: TGTGCCAGCAGTTTGACAGTAATGAATGAGCAGTTCTTC.

The V gene is TRBV7-7, the J gene TRBJ2-5; unclear D gene. The CDR3 is made up of 13 amino acids. Trimming took 2 bases from V and 5 from J, leaving 9 bases between them. The V gene's germline CDR1 is SSHAT and CDR2 FNYEAQ (reference sequence). This CDR3 is CASSLFRGETQYF. CDR3 nucleotides: TGTGCCAGCAGCTTATTTCGTGGCGAGACCCAGTACTTC.

The chain couples TRBV5-1 to TRBJ2-3; 9 bases are shared with TRBD2. V dropped 0 bases and J dropped 5; count of bases not matched to a gene: 4. The CDR3 contains 15 residues. In germline, CDR1 is SGHRS, CDR2 YFSETQ. CDR3 sequence: CASSLGGGARDTQYF. The CDR3 region has the DNA TGCGCCAGCAGCTTGGGCGGGGGGGCCAGAGATACGCAGTATTTT.

This clone has just a few counts. This chain connects TRBV27 to TRBJ2-5; possibly TRBD1 or TRBD2 for D (6 bases each). Germline values: CDR1 MNHEY, CDR2 SMNVEV (reference sequence). The CDR3 is made up of 16 amino acids. Deletions cut 4 bases from V and 5 bases from J, with 20 bases between. CDR3 coding DNA: TGTGCCAGCAGTTCTCACCCGAGGGGGGCCCGGGAGACCCAGTACTTC. Its translation: CASSSHPRGARETQYF.

This clone was counted a single time. The V gene is TRBV25-1, the J gene TRBJ1-1, with TRBD1 identical over 7 bases. The germline V gene has CDR1 MGHDK and CDR2 SYGVNS. V was pared by 3 bases and J by 9 bases, with 4 bases of the junction left unmatched. CDR3 length equals 12 residues. CDR3 amino acids: CASSETGRKAFF. The CDR3 bases are TGTGCCAGCAGTGAGACAGGGAGAAAAGCTTTCTTT.

The V call is TRBV4-3, the J call TRBJ2-5, with TRBD2 matching over 16 bases. CDR1 and CDR2 (germline): LGHNA, YSLEER. V lost 0 bases and J lost 2; bases outside the gene matches: 12. CDR3 length: 21 residues. The DNA of the CDR3 is TGCGCCAGCAGCCAAGATTTGACTTTGGGACTAGCGGGGGGGCTGCAAGAGACCCAGTACTTC. This translates into CASSQDLTLGLAGGLQETQYF.

This clone was detected only a few times. The CDR3 sequence: CASSLGQGHEQYF. CDR3 DNA sequence: TGTGCCAGCAGCTTGGGACAGGGCCACGAGCAGTACTTC. The chain combines TRBV7-9 with TRBJ2-7, with 9 nucleotides matching TRBD1. Trimming cost V 3 bases and J 5 bases; bases outside gene matches: 2. This CDR3 is 13 amino acids long. Germline V CDR1 and CDR2: SEHNR, FQNEAQ (reference sequence).

V gene TRBV7-8 combines with J gene TRBJ1-1; D is possibly TRBD1 (6 bases). The CDR3 extends over 12 amino acids. The germline CDR1 and CDR2 sequences are SGHVS and FQNEAQ. V lost 8 bases, J lost 5 bases, and 12 bases lay in between. CDR3 region: CASGGQITEAFF. The CDR3 region has the DNA TGTGCCAGCGGCGGACAGATAACTGAAGCTTTCTTT.

This clone has just a few counts. The V and J genes are TRBV4-3 and TRBJ2-5, with TRBD2 as a possible D gene (5 bases). Germline-derived CDR1 and CDR2 are LGHNA and YSLEER. Between the trimmed V and J ends, which lost 0 bases and 5 bases, there was a span of 16 bases. The CDR3 is 16 amino acids. The CDR3 bases are TGCGCCAGCAGCCAAGACCGCACGAGGGCGAGGGAGACCCAGTACTTC. Its protein product is CASSQDRTRARETQYF.

The chain combines TRBV29-1 with TRBJ2-2, with D tentatively TRBD1 (6 bases). The CDR3 has 14 residues. V shed 4 bases and J shed 2 bases, with 11 bases lying between them. CDR1 SQVTM and CDR2 ANQGSEA come from the germline V gene. The CDR3 sequence is CSVVAGDNTGELFF. CDR3 DNA sequence: TGCAGCGTTGTGGCAGGGGATAACACCGGGGAGCTGTTTTTT.